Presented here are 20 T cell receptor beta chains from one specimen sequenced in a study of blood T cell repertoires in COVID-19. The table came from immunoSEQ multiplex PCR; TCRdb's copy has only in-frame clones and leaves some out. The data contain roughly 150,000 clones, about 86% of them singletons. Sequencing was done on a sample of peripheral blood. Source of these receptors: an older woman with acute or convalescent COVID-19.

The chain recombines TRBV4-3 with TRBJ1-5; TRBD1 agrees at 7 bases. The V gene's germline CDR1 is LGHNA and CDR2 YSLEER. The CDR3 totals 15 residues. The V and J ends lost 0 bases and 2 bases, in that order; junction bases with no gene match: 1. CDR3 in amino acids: CASSQDTGGNQPQHF. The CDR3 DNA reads TGCGCCAGCAGCCAAGATACAGGGGGCAATCAGCCCCAGCATTTT.

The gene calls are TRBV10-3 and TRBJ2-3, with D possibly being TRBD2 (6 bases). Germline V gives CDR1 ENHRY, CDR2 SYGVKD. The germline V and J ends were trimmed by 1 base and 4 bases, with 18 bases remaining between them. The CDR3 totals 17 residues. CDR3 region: CAISEYDSGGTPDTQYF. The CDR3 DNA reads TGTGCCATCAGTGAGTATGATAGCGGAGGAACACCAGATACGCAGTATTTT.

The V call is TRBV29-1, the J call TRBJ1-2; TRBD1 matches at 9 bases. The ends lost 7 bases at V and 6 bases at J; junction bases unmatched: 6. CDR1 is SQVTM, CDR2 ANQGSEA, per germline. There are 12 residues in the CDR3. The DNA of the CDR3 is TGCAGCGCCGACAGGGGGTGGGATGGCTACACCTTC. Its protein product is CSADRGWDGYTF.

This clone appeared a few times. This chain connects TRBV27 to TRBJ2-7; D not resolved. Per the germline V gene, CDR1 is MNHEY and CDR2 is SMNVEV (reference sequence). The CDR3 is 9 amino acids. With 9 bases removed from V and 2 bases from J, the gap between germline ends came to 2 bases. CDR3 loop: CASTYEQYF. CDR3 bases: TGTGCCAGTACCTACGAGCAGTACTTC.

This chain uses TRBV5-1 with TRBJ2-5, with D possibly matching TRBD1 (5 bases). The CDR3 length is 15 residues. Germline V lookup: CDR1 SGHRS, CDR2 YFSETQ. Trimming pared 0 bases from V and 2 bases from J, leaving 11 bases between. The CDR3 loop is CASSLVGRKQETQYF. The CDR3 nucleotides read TGCGCCAGCAGCTTGGTGGGGCGCAAACAAGAGACCCAGTACTTC.

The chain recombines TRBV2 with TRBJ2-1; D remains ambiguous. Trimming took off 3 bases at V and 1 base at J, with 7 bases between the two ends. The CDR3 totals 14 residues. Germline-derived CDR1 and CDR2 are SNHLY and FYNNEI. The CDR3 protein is CASSDSRSYNEQFF. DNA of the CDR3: TGTGCCAGCAGTGACTCCCGGTCCTACAATGAGCAGTTCTTC.

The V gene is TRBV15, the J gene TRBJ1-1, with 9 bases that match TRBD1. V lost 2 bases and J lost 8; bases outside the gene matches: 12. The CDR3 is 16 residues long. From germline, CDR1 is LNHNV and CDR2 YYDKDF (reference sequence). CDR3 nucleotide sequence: TGTGCCACCAGCAGACGAAAGGGACAGGGACCCGGAGAAGCTTTCTTT. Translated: CATSRRKGQGPGEAFF.

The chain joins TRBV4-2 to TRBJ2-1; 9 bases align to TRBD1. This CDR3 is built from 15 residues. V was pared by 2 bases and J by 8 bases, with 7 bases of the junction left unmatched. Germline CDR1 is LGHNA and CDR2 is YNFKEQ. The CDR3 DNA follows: TGTGCCAGCAGCCAACCGGGACAGGGTAATGATGAGCAGTTCTTC. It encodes CASSQPGQGNDEQFF.

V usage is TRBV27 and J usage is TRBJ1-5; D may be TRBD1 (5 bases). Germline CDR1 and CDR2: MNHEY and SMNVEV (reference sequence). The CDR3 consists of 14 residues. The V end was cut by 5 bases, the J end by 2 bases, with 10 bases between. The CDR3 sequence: CASSPGSGNQPQHF. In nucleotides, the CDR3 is TGTGCCAGCAGTCCAGGGTCTGGCAATCAGCCCCAGCATTTT.

CDR3 nucleotides: TGTGCCAGCAGCCAAGCAGGGGGTATCTACGAGCAGTACTTC. It translates to CASSQAGGIYEQYF. The chain links TRBV4-2 to TRBJ2-7; TRBD1 matches at 7 bases. CDR3 length: 14 residues. Germline V lookup: CDR1 LGHNA, CDR2 YNFKEQ. Trimming took 1 base from V and 3 from J; bases not matched to a gene: 3.

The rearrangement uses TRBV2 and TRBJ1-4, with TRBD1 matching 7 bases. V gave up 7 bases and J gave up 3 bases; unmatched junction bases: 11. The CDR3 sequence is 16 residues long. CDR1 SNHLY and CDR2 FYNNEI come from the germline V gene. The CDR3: CASNIGGVLPNEKLFF. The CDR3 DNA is TGTGCCAGCAACATAGGGGGCGTTTTACCTAATGAAAAACTGTTTTTT.

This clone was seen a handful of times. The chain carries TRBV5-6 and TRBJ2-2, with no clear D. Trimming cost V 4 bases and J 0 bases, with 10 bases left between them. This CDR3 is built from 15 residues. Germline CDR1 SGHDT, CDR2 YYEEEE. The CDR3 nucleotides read TGTGCCAGCAGCCCCAACCCGGCGAACACCGGGGAGCTGTTTTTT. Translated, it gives CASSPNPANTGELFF. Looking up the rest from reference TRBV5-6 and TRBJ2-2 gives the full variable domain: DAGVTQSPTHLIKTRGQQVTLRCSPKSGHDTVSWYQQALGQGPQFIFQYYEEEERQRGNFPDRFSGHQFPNYSSELNVNALLLGDSALYLCASSPNPANTGELFFGEGSRLTVL.

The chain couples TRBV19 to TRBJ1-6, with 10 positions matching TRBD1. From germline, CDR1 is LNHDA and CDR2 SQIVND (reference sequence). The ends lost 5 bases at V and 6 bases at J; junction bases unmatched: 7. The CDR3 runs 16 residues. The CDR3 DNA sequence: TGTGCCAGTAGTCCAGCAGGGGACAGGGGTAATTCACCCCTCCACTTT. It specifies CASSPAGDRGNSPLHF.

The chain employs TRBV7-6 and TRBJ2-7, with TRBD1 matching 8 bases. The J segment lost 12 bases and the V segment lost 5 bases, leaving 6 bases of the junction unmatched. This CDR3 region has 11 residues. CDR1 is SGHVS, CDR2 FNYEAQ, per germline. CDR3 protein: CASSDTGGPYF. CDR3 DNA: TGTGCCAGCAGCGATACAGGGGGTCCGTACTTC.

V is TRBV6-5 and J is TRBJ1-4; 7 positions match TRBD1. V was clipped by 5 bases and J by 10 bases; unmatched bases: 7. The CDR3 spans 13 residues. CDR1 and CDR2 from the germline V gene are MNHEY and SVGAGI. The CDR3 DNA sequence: TGTGCCAGCAGTACTACAGGGGAAGGAAAACTGTTTTTT. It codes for CASSTTGEGKLFF.

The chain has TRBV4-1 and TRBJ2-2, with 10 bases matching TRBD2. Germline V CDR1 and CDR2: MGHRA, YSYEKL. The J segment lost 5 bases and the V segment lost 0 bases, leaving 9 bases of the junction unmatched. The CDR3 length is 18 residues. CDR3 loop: CASSQDLGLAGVTGELFF. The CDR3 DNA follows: TGCGCCAGCAGCCAAGATCTTGGTCTAGCGGGAGTAACCGGGGAGCTGTTTTTT.

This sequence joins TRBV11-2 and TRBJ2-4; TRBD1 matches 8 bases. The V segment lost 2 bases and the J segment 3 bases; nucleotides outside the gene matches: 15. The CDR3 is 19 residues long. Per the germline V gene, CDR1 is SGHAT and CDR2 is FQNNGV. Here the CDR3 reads CASSLISGGSLGGKNIQYF. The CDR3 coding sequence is TGTGCCAGCAGCTTAATTTCAGGGGGCTCGCTTGGTGGCAAAAACATTCAGTACTTC.

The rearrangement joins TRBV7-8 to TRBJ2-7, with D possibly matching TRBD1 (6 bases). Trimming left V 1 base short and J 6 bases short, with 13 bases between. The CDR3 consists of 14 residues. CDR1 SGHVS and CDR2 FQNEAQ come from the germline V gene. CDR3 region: CASSLDRAVSEQYF. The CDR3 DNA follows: TGTGCCAGCAGCTTAGACAGGGCTGTCAGCGAGCAGTACTTC.

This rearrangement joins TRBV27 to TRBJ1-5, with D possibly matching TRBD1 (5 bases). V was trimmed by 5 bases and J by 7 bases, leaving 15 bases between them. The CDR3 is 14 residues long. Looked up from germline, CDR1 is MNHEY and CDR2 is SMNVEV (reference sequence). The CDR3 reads CASSQTRVLQPQHF. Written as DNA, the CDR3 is TGTGCCAGCAGTCAGACCAGGGTTCTCCAGCCCCAGCATTTT.

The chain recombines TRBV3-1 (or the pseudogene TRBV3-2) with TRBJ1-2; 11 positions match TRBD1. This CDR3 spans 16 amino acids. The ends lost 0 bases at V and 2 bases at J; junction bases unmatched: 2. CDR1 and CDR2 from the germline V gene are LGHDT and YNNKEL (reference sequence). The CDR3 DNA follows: TGTGCCAGCAGCCAAGAAGGGACAGGGGGAAACTATGGCTACACCTTC. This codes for CASSQEGTGGNYGYTF.